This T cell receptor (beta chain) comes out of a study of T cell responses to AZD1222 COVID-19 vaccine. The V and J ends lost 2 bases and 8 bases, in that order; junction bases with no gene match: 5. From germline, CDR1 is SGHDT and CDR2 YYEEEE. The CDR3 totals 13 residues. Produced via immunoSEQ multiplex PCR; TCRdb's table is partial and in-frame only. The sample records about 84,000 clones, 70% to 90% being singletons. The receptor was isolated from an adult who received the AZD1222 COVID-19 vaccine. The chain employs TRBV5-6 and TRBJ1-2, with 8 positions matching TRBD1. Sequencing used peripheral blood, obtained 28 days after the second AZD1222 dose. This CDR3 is CASSFTGGRGYTF. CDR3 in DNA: TGTGCCAGCAGCTTCACAGGGGGTCGCGGCTACACCTTC. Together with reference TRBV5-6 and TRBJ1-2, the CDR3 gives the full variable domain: DAGVTQSPTHLIKTRGQQVTLRCSPKSGHDTVSWYQQALGQGPQFIFQYYEEEERQRGNFPDRFSGHQFPNYSSELNVNALLLGDSALYLCASSFTGGRGYTFGSGTRLTVV.